This TCR beta chain is drawn from a study of T-cell memory formation after mild COVID-19 (dated by TCRdb to the early 2020s). Regarding the research as a whole: TCR sequence clusters from the two donors were found to be largely donor specific. Longitudinal TCRalpha and TCRbeta repertoire sequencing tracked T-cell clones expanding and contracting after mild COVID-19 in a couple of donors. The cohort comprised two young, previously healthy adult volunteers, one female and one male. Study-level results and caveats: The study covered only a couple of mild cases, and larger cohorts including severe cases with pre-infection samples were considered necessary. Whether the second-wave clones peaking on day 37 were SARS-CoV-2 specific was not confirmed. Clones contracting from day 15 to 85 had balanced CD4/CD8 phenotypes, while a second wave expanding from day 15 to 37 was biased towards CD4+. Contracting CD4+ clones were located mainly in the CM and EM memory subsets, whereas CD8+ clones were found to be enriched in EMRA. Some responding clones were detected in pre-infection memory, suggesting pre-existing cross-reactive memory T cells joined the SARS-CoV-2 response.

PBMCs were isolated by Ficoll-Paque density gradient centrifugation. This clonotype has at least ten counts. The antigen this receptor binds is unknown. There are no base qualities to consult, and no much larger clone falls within one base. Sequenced on an Illumina NovaSeq 6000. TCRalpha and TCRbeta cDNA libraries were constructed by 5'RACE with constant-segment primers, with sample barcodes and unique molecular identifiers being introduced. Trizol reagent was used to extract RNA from every sample. The libraries were amplified in two PCR steps, and the second step added a second sample barcode and Illumina TruSeq adapters. Sequencing of libraries was performed on an Illumina NovaSeq with 2 x 150 bp paired-end reads. Regarding the original processing steps: Demultiplexing of reads and collapsing into UMI-guided consensus sequences were performed with migec v1.2.7. With mixcr v2.1.11, UMI consensuses were aligned to TRA and TRB V and J templates and assembled into clonotypes. A clonotype was counted as expanded or contracted only when both edgeR and NoisET called the clonotype significant, with the noise models trained on biological replicates. edgeR calls used a false discovery rate-adjusted p below 0.01 and a log2 fold-change threshold of 1. As an exploratory analysis of dynamics, max-normalized trajectories of the 1000 most abundant clonotypes were examined with PCA combined with hierarchical clustering. Each responding clone was given a CD4 or CD8 phenotype based on the CD4+ and CD8+ repertoires, which had been sequenced separately. In-frame beta chains were kept once TCRdb had trimmed the public reads at Q25 with fastp and called clones with MiXCR. All rows with the same CDR3 protein become a single entry with the most common DNA and genes. These V and J calls originate from TCRdb's pipeline instead of the authors' own analysis. Present in this sample are over 500,000 distinct CDR3 sequences, about 18% of which were seen just once. Clones ranked in the top ten supply less than 10% of the sample.

This clonotype originated in an adult woman who had mild COVID-19 (a few samples of this study predate the infection). The sample titles of this study are shuffled in the database, so cell type and time point are left out; the donor was told from shared clones. Sequencing was done on a sample of PBMCs or a T cell subset sorted from them (not recorded which).

The CDR3 region has the sequence CASSLGGLVYEQYF. The DNA is as follows: TGCGCCAGCAGCTTGGGGGGACTAGTCTACGAGCAGTACTTC. Recombination connected TRBV5-1 to TRBJ2-7, with TRBD2 matching 8 junction bases. CDR1 and CDR2 are read off the germline V gene as SGHRS and YFSETQ. Ends trimmed: V by 0 bases, J by 3 bases; bases unmatched to a gene: 2. There are 14 amino acids in the CDR3, from cysteine to phenylalanine inclusive. Here the CDR3 DNA is all that survives: 42 bases in frame from base 1.